This entry is about one T cell receptor beta chain. Antigen specificity is unknown. This record comes from a study of blood T cells in healthy people across ages. General study points: Greater diversity and more naive CD4+ cells were seen in long-lived donors than in aged donors. TCR beta diversity, measured per million T cells, fell in a roughly linear way with age.

With a J-beta primer mix and a sample-barcoded 5' primer, a second PCR ran roughly 6 to 12 cycles. Each CDR3 protein is one row after TCRdb ran MiXCR on the 5' RACE reads. Of 1.2 million to 1.5 million distinct CDR3 sequences in the sample, approximately 63% were seen once. Total RNA, at least 6 micrograms per sample, was extracted from PBMCs. V was pared by 3 bases and J by 5 bases, with 19 bases between. The CDR3 covers 16 residues. The V gene's germline CDR1 is LGHNA and CDR2 YSLEER. The V and J genes are TRBV4-3 and TRBJ2-5, with D perhaps given as TRBD1 or TRBD2 (6 bases each). This sequence was found in a man younger than 30 in good health. Sample: blood. The chain's CDR3 is CASSHGRTGGRETQYF. The CDR3 bases are TGCGCCAGCAGCCATGGACGAACCGGGGGCCGCGAGACCCAGTACTTC.